This T cell receptor (beta chain) came from a study of blood T cell repertoires in COVID-19. Whole-study context: Both acute and convalescent COVID-19 samples were obtained from the United States, Italy and Spain. Sources were T cells, B-cell-depleted T cells, or PBMCs; the material itself was cDNA or gDNA.

The CDR3 is 14 amino acids. The junction had 8 bases not matched to a gene; V was cut back by 7 bases and J by 2 bases. Looked up from germline, CDR1 is SGHDT and CDR2 is YYEEEE. In the authors' workflow: It was from reference gene primer amplification that nucleated cell counts were estimated. Assay used: immunoSEQ multiplex PCR; TCRdb lists only in-frame clones, some missing. V and J calls and clone size follow that table, whereas D and trimming were derived from the DNA. The data hold roughly 120,000 clones, with approximately 70% observed a single time. The chain is built from TRBV5-6 and TRBJ2-7; TRBD1 matches 8 bases. This sequence originates from a human donor with acute or convalescent COVID-19. The donor label of this sample is uncertain. Sequencing was done on a sample of peripheral blood. CDR3 in amino acids: CASYKTGEPYEQYF. The CDR3 DNA is TGTGCCAGCTACAAGACAGGGGAACCCTACGAGCAGTACTTC.